This paragraph covers one T cell receptor (beta chain) sequence. Its antigen is unknown. Sequencing was performed with immunoSEQ multiplex PCR; in TCRdb, only in-frame clones are kept and a portion is missing. The data show 50,000 to 70,000 clones, approximately 91% seen once. This specimen comes from a study of OX40 agonist ivuxolimab in advanced cancers. Study-level results: CD8+ T cells (on average) carried more expanded clones than CD4+ T cells.

CDR1 is SEHNR and CDR2 is FQNEAQ in the germline V gene (reference sequence). J gave up 6 bases and V 5 bases, and 3 bases lay outside the gene matches. The CDR3 has 13 residues. It was autoimmune disease history or systemic immunosuppression that excluded patients. The sequencing used CD4+ or CD8+ T cells sorted from blood, collected in a trial of the OX40 agonist ivuxolimab. This chain links TRBV7-9 with TRBJ1-4, with TRBD1 matching 7 bases. The receptor was derived from an adult with an advanced solid tumor such as melanoma, head and neck, liver or kidney cancer. The CDR3 spells CASSPTGDEKLFF. The CDR3 DNA reads TGTGCCAGCAGCCCCACAGGGGATGAAAAACTGTTTTTT.